This is a list of T cell receptor beta chains from one sample in a study of OX40 agonist ivuxolimab in advanced cancers. Libraries were prepared by immunoSEQ multiplex PCR; TCRdb keeps only in-frame clonotypes and omits some of them. The sample holds approximately 76,000 clones, about nine tenths seen once. This specimen was CD4+ or CD8+ T cells sorted from blood, taken in a trial of the OX40 agonist ivuxolimab. The origin of the receptors is an adult with an advanced solid tumor such as melanoma, head and neck, liver or kidney cancer. The CDR3 runs from the conserved cysteine through the conserved F or W. A D gene is named only where the DNA matches it firmly. Some rows mark clone size as missing; the rest say once, few, many or name a class of expanded clone.

D gene	V gene	J gene	clone size	CDR3 protein	CDR3 DNA
.	TRBV5-8	TRBJ1-5	.	CASSYKGNQPQHF	TGTGCCAGCAGCTACAAAGGGAATCAGCCCCAGCATTTT
.	TRBV7-8	TRBJ1-3	.	CASSFGAGRSGNTIYF	TGTGCCAGCAGCTTTGGGGCAGGCCGCTCTGGAAACACCATATATTTT
.	TRBV10-3	TRBJ2-1	.	CAISGDYNEQFF	TGTGCCATCAGTGGGGACTACAATGAGCAGTTCTTC
TRBD1	TRBV5-8	TRBJ1-2	.	CASSLARGSYTF	TGTGCCAGCAGCTTGGCCAGGGGGAGCTACACCTTC
TRBD1	TRBV11-2	TRBJ1-2	.	CASSLDRGSSKGDF	TGTGCCAGCAGCTTAGACAGGGGGTCATCTAAAGGGGACTTC
.	TRBV7-3	TRBJ2-5	once	CASSPRGRETQYF	TGTGCCAGCAGCCCACGGGGGCGGGAGACCCAGTACTTC
TRBD1	TRBV5-1	TRBJ2-1	.	CASSRGGQGANEQFF	TGCGCCAGCAGCCGGGGAGGACAGGGGGCCAATGAGCAGTTCTTC
.	TRBV2	TRBJ1-1	.	CASSDQGANTEAFF	TGTGCCAGCAGTGATCAGGGTGCGAACACTGAAGCTTTCTTT
.	TRBV7-8	TRBJ1-1	.	CASSLGAWSTEAFF	TGTGCCAGCAGCTTAGGGGCCTGGAGCACTGAAGCTTTCTTT
.	TRBV9	TRBJ2-5	few	CASSVRGWVGETQYF	TGTGCCAGCAGCGTTAGGGGCTGGGTTGGAGAGACCCAGTACTTC
.	TRBV29-1	TRBJ2-3	once	CSVEDWGQGTTDTQYF	TGCAGCGTTGAAGATTGGGGGCAGGGAACTACAGATACGCAGTATTTT
.	TRBV11-2	TRBJ2-7	once	CASSLGGLGRYEQYF	TGTGCCAGCAGCTTAGGGGGGCTGGGGAGGTACGAGCAGTACTTC
TRBD2	TRBV19	TRBJ2-5	.	CASSPLGLAGVETQYF	TGTGCCAGTAGTCCTTTGGGACTAGCGGGAGTGGAGACCCAGTACTTC
.	TRBV2	TRBJ1-3	few	CASSEGGVDTIYF	TGTGCCAGCAGTGAAGGTGGGGTAGACACCATATATTTT
TRBD1	TRBV6-6	TRBJ2-5	.	CASSKDRPETQYF	TGTGCCAGCAGCAAGGACAGGCCAGAGACCCAGTACTTC
.	TRBV11-2	TRBJ2-3	.	CASSPLGGAVDTQYF	TGTGCCAGCAGCCCCCTGGGGGGGGCCGTAGATACGCAGTATTTT
TRBD2	TRBV29-1	TRBJ2-7	.	CSVPAGGLREQYF	TGCAGCGTTCCCGCGGGGGGGTTACGCGAGCAGTACTTC
TRBD1	TRBV18	TRBJ1-2	.	CASSAGTGNYGYTF	TGTGCCAGCTCGGCCGGGACAGGGAACTATGGCTACACCTTC
.	TRBV23-1	TRBJ2-3	once	CASRPRGPDTQYF	TGCGCCAGCAGGCCCCGGGGGCCAGATACGCAGTATTTT
.	TRBV7-9	TRBJ1-3	.	CASSLAIGGMGNTIYF	TGTGCCAGCAGCTTAGCGATTGGAGGGATGGGAAACACCATATATTTT
.	TRBV28	TRBJ1-5	.	CASLSTGPGNQPQHF	TGTGCCAGCCTTAGTACAGGGCCGGGCAATCAGCCCCAGCATTTT
.	TRBV28	TRBJ1-1	.	CASSPQGNEAFF	TGTGCCAGCAGTCCTCAGGGAAATGAAGCTTTCTTT
.	TRBV19	TRBJ2-1	.	CASSMATSAREQFF	TGTGCCAGTAGTATGGCTACATCCGCCAGGGAGCAGTTCTTC
.	TRBV7-5	TRBJ2-7	.	CARSLVTSGFYEQYF	TGTGCCAGAAGCTTAGTGACTAGCGGATTCTACGAGCAGTACTTC
.	TRBV9	TRBJ1-1	.	CASSVGQGLGNTEAFF	TGTGCCAGCAGCGTAGGGCAGGGCTTAGGAAACACTGAAGCTTTCTTT
.	TRBV28	TRBJ1-2	.	CASSLLSNYGYTF	TGTGCCAGCAGTTTACTCAGCAACTATGGCTACACCTTC
.	TRBV13	TRBJ1-6	.	CASTNSRQRNSPLHF	TGTGCCAGCACCAATTCCAGACAGAGGAATTCACCCCTCCACTTT
.	TRBV28	TRBJ1-4	.	CASSSGVRGYEKLFF	TGTGCCAGCAGTTCCGGAGTCCGAGGTTACGAAAAACTGTTTTTT
TRBD1	TRBV6-6	TRBJ1-5	.	CASSHGQGGNQPQHF	TGTGCCAGCAGCCATGGACAGGGTGGCAATCAGCCCCAGCATTTT
.	TRBV6-5	TRBJ1-6	few	CASKPDSRRNSPLHF	TGTGCCAGCAAGCCGGACAGTCGAAGGAATTCACCCCTCCACTTT
.	TRBV7-9	TRBJ2-7	.	CASSLGGRDYEQYF	TGTGCCAGCAGCTTAGGCGGCAGGGATTACGAGCAGTACTTC
TRBD1	TRBV28	TRBJ2-5	.	CASSYDRVLETQYF	TGTGCCAGCAGTTACGACAGGGTACTCGAGACCCAGTACTTC
TRBD2	TRBV7-2	TRBJ2-7	.	CASSLEPTSGLREQYF	TGTGCCAGCAGCTTAGAACCCACTAGCGGGCTACGTGAGCAGTACTTC
.	TRBV9	TRBJ2-2	.	CASRPGGPPGELFF	TGTGCCAGCAGACCCGGAGGGCCCCCCGGGGAGCTGTTTTTT
TRBD1	TRBV27	TRBJ2-3	once	CASSRQGGDTQYF	TGTGCCAGCAGTAGACAGGGGGGAGATACGCAGTATTTT
.	TRBV11-2	TRBJ2-7	few	CASSSQGQRGLYEQYF	TGTGCCAGCAGCTCCCAGGGACAGCGGGGGCTATACGAGCAGTACTTC
TRBD1	TRBV15	TRBJ1-4	.	CATSRVGQGPWEEKLFF	TGTGCCACCAGCAGAGTGGGACAGGGACCTTGGGAGGAAAAACTGTTTTTT
TRBD2	TRBV28	TRBJ2-4	.	CASSLGEEREYF	TGTGCCAGCAGCCTTGGGGAGGAGCGGGAATACTTC
TRBD2	TRBV27	TRBJ2-1	.	CASSLLTSGPYNEQFF	TGTGCCAGCAGTTTATTGACTAGCGGGCCCTACAATGAGCAGTTCTTC
TRBD1	TRBV4-3	TRBJ2-3	.	CASSYDRGLSTDTQYF	TGCGCCAGCAGTTACGACAGGGGCTTAAGCACAGATACGCAGTATTTT
.	TRBV10-2	TRBJ2-3	.	CASRGSADTQYF	TGCGCCAGCCGGGGTAGCGCAGATACGCAGTATTTT
.	TRBV7-8	TRBJ1-2	.	CASSLGGGFYGYTF	TGTGCCAGCAGCTTAGGAGGTGGTTTTTATGGCTACACCTTC
TRBD2	TRBV15	TRBJ2-3	.	CATSRGTSGRTDTQYF	TGTGCCACCAGCAGAGGCACTAGCGGGAGAACAGATACGCAGTATTTT
.	TRBV19	TRBJ1-2	once	CASSTIPAIGYTF	TGTGCCAGTAGTACCATCCCAGCGATAGGCTACACCTTC